This TCR beta chain was retrieved from a study of T cell responses to AZD1222 COVID-19 vaccine. Libraries were prepared by immunoSEQ multiplex PCR; TCRdb keeps only in-frame clonotypes and omits some of them. The data contain about 170,000 clones, around nine tenths of them seen just once; the ten biggest clones take up roughly 0.98%. Concerning this clone: Its cognate antigen is unknown.

Points from the study as a whole: Seropositive AZD1222 recipients at baseline numbered only 6 or 7. CD4 TCRs linked to vaccination spanned spike, dominating at 160-218 and 743-854. Among the donors, most were white British and more were female, and clonal diversity was possibly underestimated.

This CDR3 comprises 16 residues. V dropped 0 bases and J dropped 0 bases, with 11 bases sitting between them. The germline gives CDR1 MRHNA, CDR2 SNTAGT. V is TRBV6-4 and J is TRBJ1-1; possible D gene TRBD1, 5 bases. The sequence came from an adult who received the AZD1222 COVID-19 vaccine. This material consisted of peripheral blood, taken 28 days after the second AZD1222 dose. CDR3 amino acids: CASSDSSAGLNTEAFF. The CDR3 DNA is TGTGCCAGCAGTGACTCGTCGGCAGGGTTGAACACTGAAGCTTTCTTT.